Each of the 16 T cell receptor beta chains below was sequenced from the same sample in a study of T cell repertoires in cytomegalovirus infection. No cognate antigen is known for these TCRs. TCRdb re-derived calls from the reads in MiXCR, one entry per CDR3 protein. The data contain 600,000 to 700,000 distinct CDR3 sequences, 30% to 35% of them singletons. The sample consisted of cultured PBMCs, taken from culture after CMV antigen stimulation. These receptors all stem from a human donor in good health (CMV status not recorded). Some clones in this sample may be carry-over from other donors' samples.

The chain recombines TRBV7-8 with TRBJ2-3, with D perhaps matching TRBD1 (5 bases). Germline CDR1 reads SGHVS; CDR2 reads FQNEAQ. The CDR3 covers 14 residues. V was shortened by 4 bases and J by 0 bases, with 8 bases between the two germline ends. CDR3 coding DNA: TGTGCCAGCAGCTATGACAGTAGCACAGATACGCAGTATTTT. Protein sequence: CASSYDSSTDTQYF.

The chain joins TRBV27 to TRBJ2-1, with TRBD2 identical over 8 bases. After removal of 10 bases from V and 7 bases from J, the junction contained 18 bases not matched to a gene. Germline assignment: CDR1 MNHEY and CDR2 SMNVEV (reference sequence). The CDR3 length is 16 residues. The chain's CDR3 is CATLGGLAGKINEQFF. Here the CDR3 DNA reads TGTGCCACCCTCGGGGGGCTAGCGGGCAAAATAAATGAGCAGTTCTTC.

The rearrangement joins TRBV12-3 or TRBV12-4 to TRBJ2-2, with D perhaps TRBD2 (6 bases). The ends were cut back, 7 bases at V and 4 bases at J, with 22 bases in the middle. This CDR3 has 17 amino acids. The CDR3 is CASNKRGGVEGTGELFF. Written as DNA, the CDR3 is TGTGCCAGCAACAAGCGTGGCGGGGTAGAGGGCACCGGGGAGCTGTTTTTT.

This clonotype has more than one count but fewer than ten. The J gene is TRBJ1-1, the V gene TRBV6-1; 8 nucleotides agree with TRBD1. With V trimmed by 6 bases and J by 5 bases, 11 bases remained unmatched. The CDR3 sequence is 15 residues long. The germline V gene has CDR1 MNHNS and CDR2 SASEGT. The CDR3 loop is CASSNNDRGWTEAFF. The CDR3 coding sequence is TGTGCCAGCAGCAACAACGACAGGGGTTGGACTGAAGCTTTCTTT.

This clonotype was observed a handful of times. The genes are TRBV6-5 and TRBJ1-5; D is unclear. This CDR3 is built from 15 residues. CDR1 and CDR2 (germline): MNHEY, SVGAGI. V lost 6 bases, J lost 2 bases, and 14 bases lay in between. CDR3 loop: CASSGGRGGNQPQHF. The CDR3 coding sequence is TGTGCCAGCAGCGGTGGAAGAGGAGGCAATCAGCCCCAGCATTTT.

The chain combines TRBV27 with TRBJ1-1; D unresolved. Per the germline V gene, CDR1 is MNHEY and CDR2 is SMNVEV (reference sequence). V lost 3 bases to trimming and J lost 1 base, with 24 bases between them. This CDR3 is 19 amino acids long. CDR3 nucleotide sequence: TGTGCCAGCAGTTTGTTTGGTCGCCGAAACCCCACCTCGAACACTGAAGCTTTCTTT. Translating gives CASSLFGRRNPTSNTEAFF.

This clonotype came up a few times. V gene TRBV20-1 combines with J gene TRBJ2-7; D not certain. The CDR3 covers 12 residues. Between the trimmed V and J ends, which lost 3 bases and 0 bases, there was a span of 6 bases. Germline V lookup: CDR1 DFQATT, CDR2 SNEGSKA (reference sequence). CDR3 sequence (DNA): TGCAGTGCTAGGAAGAGCTCCTACGAGCAGTACTTC. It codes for CSARKSSYEQYF.

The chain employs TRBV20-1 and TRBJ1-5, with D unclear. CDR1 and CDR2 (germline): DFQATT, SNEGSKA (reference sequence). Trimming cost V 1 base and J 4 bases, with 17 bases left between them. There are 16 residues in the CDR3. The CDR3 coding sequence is TGCAGTGCTAGAGTGGGGAGAGGGAAGTCAAATCAGCCCCAGCATTTT. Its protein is CSARVGRGKSNQPQHF.

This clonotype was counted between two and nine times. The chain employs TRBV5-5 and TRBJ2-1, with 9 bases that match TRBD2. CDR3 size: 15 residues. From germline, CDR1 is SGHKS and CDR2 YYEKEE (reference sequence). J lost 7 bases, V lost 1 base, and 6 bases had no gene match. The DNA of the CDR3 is TGTGCCAGCAGCTTGTGGGCGGGAGGGGGAAATGAGCAGTTCTTC. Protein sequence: CASSLWAGGGNEQFF.

CDR3 DNA: TGCGCCAGCAGCCAAGGCCCGCAGGGAAATAACTATGGCTACACCTTC. Its protein is CASSQGPQGNNYGYTF. V is TRBV4-3 and J is TRBJ1-2; possibly TRBD1 for D (5 bases). Germline V gene sequence: CDR1 LGHNA, CDR2 YSLEER. With 1 base removed from V and 1 base from J, the gap between germline ends came to 13 bases. There are 16 residues in the CDR3.

The CDR3 protein is CASSYAFEGALENEQFF. CDR3 in DNA: TGTGCCAGCAGTTACGCGTTCGAGGGGGCGCTGGAAAATGAGCAGTTCTTC. The chain employs TRBV6-8 and TRBJ2-1; 7 bases match TRBD1. The V gene end was trimmed by 2 bases and the J gene end by 7 bases; junction bases not matched to a gene: 14. The CDR3 has 17 amino acids. Germline assignment: CDR1 MNHGY and CDR2 SAAAGT.

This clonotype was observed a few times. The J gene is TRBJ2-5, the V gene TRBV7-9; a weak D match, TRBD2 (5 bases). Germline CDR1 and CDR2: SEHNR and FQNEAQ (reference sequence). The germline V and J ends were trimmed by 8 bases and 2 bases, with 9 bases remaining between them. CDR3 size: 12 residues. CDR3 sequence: CASGSVQETQYF. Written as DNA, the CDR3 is TGTGCCAGCGGGAGCGTTCAAGAGACCCAGTACTTC.

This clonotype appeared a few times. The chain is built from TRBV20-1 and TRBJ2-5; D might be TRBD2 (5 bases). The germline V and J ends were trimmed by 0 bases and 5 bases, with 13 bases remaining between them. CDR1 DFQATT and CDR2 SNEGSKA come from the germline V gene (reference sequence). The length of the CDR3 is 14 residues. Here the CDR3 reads CSARDSGRGETQYF. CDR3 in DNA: TGCAGTGCTAGAGATTCAGGCAGAGGGGAGACCCAGTACTTC.

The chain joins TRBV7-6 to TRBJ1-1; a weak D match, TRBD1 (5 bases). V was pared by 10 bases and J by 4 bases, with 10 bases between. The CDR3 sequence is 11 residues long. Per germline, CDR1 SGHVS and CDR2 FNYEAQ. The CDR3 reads CATVGGTEAFF. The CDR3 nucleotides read TGTGCCACCGTGGGGGGCACTGAAGCTTTCTTT.

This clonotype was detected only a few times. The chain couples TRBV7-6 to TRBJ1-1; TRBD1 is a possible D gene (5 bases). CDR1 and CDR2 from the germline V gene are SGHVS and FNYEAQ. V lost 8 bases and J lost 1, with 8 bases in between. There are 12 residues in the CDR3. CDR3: CASAQANTEAFF. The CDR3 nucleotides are TGTGCCAGCGCACAGGCGAACACTGAAGCTTTCTTT. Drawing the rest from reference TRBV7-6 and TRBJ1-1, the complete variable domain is GAGVSQSPRYKVTKRGQDVALRCDPISGHVSLYWYRQALGQGPEFLTYFNYEAQQDKSGLPNDRFSAERPEGSISTLTIQRTEQRDSAMYRCASAQANTEAFFGQGTRLTVV.

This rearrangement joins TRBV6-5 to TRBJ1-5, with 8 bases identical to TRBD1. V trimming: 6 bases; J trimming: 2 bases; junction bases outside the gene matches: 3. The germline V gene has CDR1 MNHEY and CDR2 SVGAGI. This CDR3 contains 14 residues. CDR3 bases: TGTGCCAGCAGGGAGACAGGGGGCAATCAGCCCCAGCATTTT. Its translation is CASRETGGNQPQHF.